The entry that follows covers one TCR beta chain sequence. Its antigen is as yet unknown. A second about 7 to 12 cycle PCR used barcoded and J-beta primers. MiXCR, applied by TCRdb to the 5' RACE reads, yields one record per CDR3 protein. The sample carries approximately 850,000 distinct CDR3 sequences, roughly 50% recorded once. The data were obtained in a study of blood T cells in healthy people across ages. General study points: With unsorted PBMCs, a conclusive comparison of naive versus antigen-experienced cells was not possible. A greater number of naive CD4+ cells and higher diversity distinguished long-lived donors from aged donors.

Germline loops: CDR1 SGHAT, CDR2 FQNNGV. After removal of 5 bases from V and 5 bases from J, the junction contained 11 bases not matched to a gene. The CDR3 is 15 residues long. This clonotype was sampled from a man aged 30 to 45 in good health. V usage is TRBV11-2 and J usage is TRBJ2-5, with 7 bases aligning to TRBD2. Sequenced input: blood. The CDR3, as DNA: TGTGCCAGCAGCCTGAACCCGGGACTATCGGAGACCCAGTACTTC. Its translation is CASSLNPGLSETQYF.